The 15 T cell receptor beta chains presented below share a single source sample, sequenced in a study of blood T cells in healthy people across ages. It was with a sample-barcoded 5' primer and a J-beta primer mix that a second PCR of roughly 7 to 12 cycles was run. TCRdb ran MiXCR on the 5' RACE reads and lists one entry per CDR3 protein. There are about 670,000 distinct CDR3 sequences in the sample; around 52% occur only once, and 13% lies in the top ten. Sequencing was done on a sample of blood. These receptors were collected from a woman older than 75 in good health.

This clonotype has only a few counts. The genes are TRBV9 and TRBJ2-2; the D gene could be TRBD1 or TRBD2 (6 bases each). This CDR3 is 16 amino acids long. V gave up 5 bases and J gave up 0 bases, with 14 bases separating them. From germline, CDR1 is SGDLS and CDR2 YYNGEE. The CDR3 here is CASSSRRGTNTGELFF. CDR3 in DNA: TGTGCCAGCAGTTCCAGGAGGGGGACGAACACCGGGGAGCTGTTTTTT.

This clonotype has a count of ten or more. V and J are TRBV5-1 and TRBJ2-5; D is undetermined. This CDR3 is 12 amino acids long. The V and J ends lost 3 bases and 3 bases respectively, with 6 bases between them. The V gene's germline CDR1 is SGHRS and CDR2 YFSETQ. CDR3 protein: CASSYIEETQYF. The CDR3 region has the DNA TGCGCCAGCAGCTACATAGAAGAGACCCAGTACTTC. The complete variable domain, with remaining parts taken from reference TRBV5-1 and TRBJ2-5, reads KAGVTQTPRYLIKTRGQQVTLSCSPISGHRSVSWYQQTPGQGLQFLFEYFSETQRNKGNFPGRFSGRQFSNSRSEMNVSTLELGDSALYLCASSYIEETQYFGPGTRLLVL.

This chain connects TRBV29-1 to TRBJ2-3; TRBD2 matches at 8 bases. The CDR3 contains 16 residues. CDR1 SQVTM and CDR2 ANQGSEA come from the germline V gene. With 2 bases clipped from V and 4 bases from J, the junction kept 11 bases outside the gene matches. The CDR3: CSVEFQSGGRADTQYF. CDR3 nucleotides: TGCAGCGTTGAATTCCAGTCGGGAGGGAGGGCAGATACGCAGTATTTT.

This clonotype has more than one count but fewer than ten. The chain uses TRBV20-1 and TRBJ1-2; D is unresolved. Trimming removed 3 bases at V and 2 bases at J, with 10 bases between. Germline loops: CDR1 DFQATT, CDR2 SNEGSKA (reference sequence). The CDR3 sequence is 13 residues long. CDR3 region: CSASVAPNYGYTF. CDR3 coding DNA: TGCAGTGCTAGTGTAGCACCGAACTATGGCTACACCTTC.

This clonotype has ten or more counts. The chain uses TRBV20-1 and TRBJ2-3; TRBD1 aligns across 9 bases. The CDR3 is made up of 15 amino acids. Germline V gene sequence: CDR1 DFQATT, CDR2 SNEGSKA (reference sequence). Trimming removed 5 bases from V and 3 bases from J; junction bases left unmatched: 9. The CDR3 nucleotides read TGCAGTGCTCCAGGTCCCGGGACAGGGACAGATACGCAGTATTTT. Amino acids: CSAPGPGTGTDTQYF.

V usage is TRBV6-1 and J usage is TRBJ1-2; no definite D call. This CDR3 region has 13 residues. Trimming took 6 bases from V and 1 from J, leaving 9 bases between them. Germline V gene data show CDR1 as MNHNS and CDR2 as SASEGT. The CDR3 here is CASRQEFNYGYTF. The CDR3, as DNA: TGTGCCAGCAGGCAGGAGTTTAACTATGGCTACACCTTC.

The chain combines TRBV9 with TRBJ2-2; D is unclear. The CDR3 contains 14 residues. Per germline, CDR1 SGDLS and CDR2 YYNGEE. The germline V and J ends were trimmed by 0 bases and 4 bases, with 7 bases remaining between them. CDR3 nucleotides: TGTGCCAGCAGCGTAGGAGAGGCCACCGGGGAGCTGTTTTTT. This codes for CASSVGEATGELFF.

This clonotype was seen only a few times. The rearrangement links TRBV5-1 to TRBJ2-5; 7 nucleotides line up with TRBD1. Germline V gene sequence: CDR1 SGHRS, CDR2 YFSETQ. The V segment lost 4 bases and the J segment 3 bases; nucleotides outside the gene matches: 9. This CDR3 has 15 residues. The CDR3 nucleotides read TGCGCCAGCAGCGGGGATGGGACAGTTGAAGAGACCCAGTACTTC. Translation gives CASSGDGTVEETQYF. Combining the CDR3 with reference TRBV5-1 and TRBJ2-5 gives the whole variable domain KAGVTQTPRYLIKTRGQQVTLSCSPISGHRSVSWYQQTPGQGLQFLFEYFSETQRNKGNFPGRFSGRQFSNSRSEMNVSTLELGDSALYLCASSGDGTVEETQYFGPGTRLLVL.

The V call is TRBV5-1, the J call TRBJ1-1; 7 bases are a match to TRBD1. Looked up from germline, CDR1 is SGHRS and CDR2 is YFSETQ. The CDR3 has 16 residues. The J segment lost 1 base and the V segment lost 0 bases, leaving 6 bases of the junction unmatched. The CDR3 nucleotides read TGCGCCAGCAGCTTGGGGCGGGACAGTGGGAACACTGAAGCTTTCTTT. Protein: CASSLGRDSGNTEAFF.

The CDR3 protein is CSAGPPTGNYGYTF. The CDR3 DNA sequence: TGCAGTGCCGGACCTCCTACAGGGAACTATGGCTACACCTTC. The chain is built from TRBV20-1 and TRBJ1-2, with D possibly being TRBD1 (6 bases). The CDR3 sequence is 14 residues long. CDR1 is DFQATT, CDR2 SNEGSKA, per germline (reference sequence). The V gene lost 6 bases and the J gene lost 2 bases, with 16 bases spanning the gap.

The rearrangement links TRBV5-1 to TRBJ1-5; 8 bases align to TRBD1. V shed 0 bases and J 4 bases; nucleotides not matched to a gene: 6. The CDR3 loop spans 16 amino acids. Germline CDR1 and CDR2: SGHRS and YFSETQ. The CDR3 sequence: CASSLDAGGRNQPQHF. In nucleotides, the CDR3 is TGCGCCAGCAGCTTGGATGCAGGGGGCCGGAATCAGCCCCAGCATTTT.

This clonotype was detected many times. This chain uses TRBV5-1 with TRBJ1-4, with D perhaps TRBD1 (6 bases). Per the germline V gene, CDR1 is SGHRS and CDR2 is YFSETQ. The CDR3 is made up of 14 amino acids. V lost 0 bases to trimming and J lost 6 bases, with 9 bases between them. Written as DNA, the CDR3 is TGCGCCAGCAGCTTGGTGGCAGGGGATGAAAAACTGTTTTTT. This encodes CASSLVAGDEKLFF.

In this sample, this clonotype turned up once. V gene TRBV25-1 combines with J gene TRBJ2-7; 9 bases are a match to TRBD1. Trimming removed 0 bases from V and 3 bases from J; junction bases left unmatched: 6. The CDR3 runs 16 residues. Germline V gene sequence: CDR1 MGHDK, CDR2 SYGVNS. Here the CDR3 DNA reads TGTGCCAGCAGTGAATATAAGGGACAGGGAATCTACGAGCAGTACTTC. This codes for CASSEYKGQGIYEQYF.

The V call is TRBV20-1, the J call TRBJ2-3, with 8 bases matching TRBD1. Trimming at V came to 6 bases and at J to 4 bases, leaving 6 bases not matched to a gene. The germline CDR1 and CDR2 sequences are DFQATT and SNEGSKA (reference sequence). The CDR3 contains 13 residues. The CDR3 spells CSAPAGGSDTQYF. CDR3 bases: TGCAGTGCCCCGGCAGGGGGCTCAGATACGCAGTATTTT.

The genes are TRBV19 and TRBJ2-2; 8 bases map to TRBD1. There are 15 residues in the CDR3. V lost 5 bases, J lost 7 bases, and 9 bases stayed unmatched. The V gene's germline CDR1 is LNHDA and CDR2 SQIVND (reference sequence). CDR3 nucleotide sequence: TGTGCCAGTAGTCCCGGGACAGGAGTTAGCGGGGAGCTGTTTTTT. Protein sequence: CASSPGTGVSGELFF.